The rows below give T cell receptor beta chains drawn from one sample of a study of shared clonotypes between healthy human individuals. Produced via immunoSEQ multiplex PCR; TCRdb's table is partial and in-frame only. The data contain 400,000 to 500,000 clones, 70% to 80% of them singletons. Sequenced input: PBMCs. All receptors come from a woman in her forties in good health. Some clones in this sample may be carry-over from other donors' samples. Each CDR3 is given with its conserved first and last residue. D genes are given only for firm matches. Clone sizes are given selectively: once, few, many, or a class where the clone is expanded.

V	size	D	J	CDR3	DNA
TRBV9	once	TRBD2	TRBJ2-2	CASSPPEASGPDTGELFF	TGTGCCAGCAGCCCACCCGAAGCTAGCGGACCTGACACCGGGGAGCTGTTTTTT
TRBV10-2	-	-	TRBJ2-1	CASRIARNNEQFF	TGCGCCAGCAGAATAGCGCGAAACAATGAGCAGTTCTTC
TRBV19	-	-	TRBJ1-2	CASSPSQGASGYTF	TGTGCCAGTAGCCCTTCACAGGGCGCGTCTGGCTACACCTTC
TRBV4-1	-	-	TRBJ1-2	CASSQYSGKGNYGYTF	TGCGCCAGCAGCCAGTACTCTGGAAAGGGTAACTATGGCTACACCTTC
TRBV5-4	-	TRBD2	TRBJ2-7	CASSYGLASYEQYF	TGTGCCAGCAGCTATGGACTAGCGAGCTACGAGCAGTACTTC
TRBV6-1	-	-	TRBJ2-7	CASSEGLGGGGISYEQYF	TGTGCCAGCAGTGAAGGGCTCGGGGGAGGCGGGATCTCCTACGAGCAGTACTTC
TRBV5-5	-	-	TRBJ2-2	CASSQGTGELFF	TGTGCCAGCAGCCAGGGGACCGGGGAGCTGTTTTTT
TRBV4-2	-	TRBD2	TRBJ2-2	CASSQDSASGNTGELFF	TGTGCCAGCAGCCAAGATTCGGCTAGCGGAAACACCGGGGAGCTGTTTTTT
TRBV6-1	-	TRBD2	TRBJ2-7	CASSEGLAGAYEQYF	TGTGCCAGCAGTGAGGGACTAGCGGGAGCGTACGAGCAGTACTTC
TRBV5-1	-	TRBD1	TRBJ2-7	CASSRTGPYEQYF	TGCGCCAGCAGCCGGACAGGCCCCTACGAGCAGTACTTC
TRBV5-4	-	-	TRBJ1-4	CASSTNGRGGEKLFF	TGTGCCAGCAGCACCAACGGACGGGGGGGTGAAAAACTGTTTTTT
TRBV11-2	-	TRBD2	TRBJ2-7	CASSRRTSGSGREQYF	TGTGCCAGCAGCCGAAGGACTAGCGGGAGTGGGAGGGAGCAGTACTTC
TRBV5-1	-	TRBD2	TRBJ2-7	CASSLAGTSGTYF	TGCGCCAGCAGCTTGGCCGGGACTAGCGGGACGTACTTC